The clone carrying this TCR beta chain was detected once. Using immunoSEQ multiplex PCR, the repertoire was profiled, and TCRdb retains in-frame clones only, with some absent. This sample has some 31,000 clones; 80% to 90% occur once, and the top ten carry 0.6% to 0.75%. These data belong to a study of stem cell transplantation in POMP-related autoinflammatory disease. J lost 4 bases, V lost 4 bases, and 2 bases had no gene match. Per the germline V gene, CDR1 is SQVTM and CDR2 is ANQGSEA. This CDR3 is 13 amino acids long. This receptor was obtained from a human donor with POMP-related autoinflammation and immune dysregulation (PRAID). The input for sequencing was CD4+ T cells from PBMCs, taken before stem cell transplantation. The J gene is TRBJ2-4, the V gene TRBV29-1; 9 bases line up with TRBD1. This CDR3 is CSVAGQGKNIQYF. CDR3 sequence (DNA): TGCAGCGTTGCGGGACAGGGAAAAAACATTCAGTACTTC.